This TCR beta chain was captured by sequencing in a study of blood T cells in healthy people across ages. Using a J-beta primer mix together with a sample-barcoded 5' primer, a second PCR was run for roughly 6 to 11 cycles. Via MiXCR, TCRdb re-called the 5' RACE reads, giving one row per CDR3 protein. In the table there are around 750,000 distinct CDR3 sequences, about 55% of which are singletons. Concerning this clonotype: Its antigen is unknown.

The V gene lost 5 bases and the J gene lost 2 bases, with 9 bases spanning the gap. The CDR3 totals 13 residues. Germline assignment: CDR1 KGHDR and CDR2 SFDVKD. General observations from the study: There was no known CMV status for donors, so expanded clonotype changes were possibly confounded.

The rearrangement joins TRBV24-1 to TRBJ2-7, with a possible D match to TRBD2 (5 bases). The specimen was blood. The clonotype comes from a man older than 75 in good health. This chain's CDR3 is CATSVPGAYEQYF. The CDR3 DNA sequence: TGTGCCACCAGTGTCCCCGGGGCCTACGAGCAGTACTTC.